The 5 T cell receptor beta chains reported below all come from one sample, sequenced in a study of T cell changes during pregnancy in multiple sclerosis. Clones were sequenced by immunoSEQ multiplex PCR, and TCRdb holds only the in-frame ones, with some missing. Seen here are tens of thousands of clones, about 90% observed once, and the top ten hold almost 1.5%. This material consisted of peripheral blood, taken before pregnancy. The source is a female donor with multiple sclerosis, enrolled in a pregnancy study.

The rearrangement joins TRBV2 to TRBJ2-7, with 8 nucleotides matching TRBD2. The CDR3 is made up of 17 amino acids. V was pared by 8 bases and J by 3 bases, with 18 bases of the junction left unmatched. Germline lookup yields CDR1 SNHLY and CDR2 FYNNEI. The DNA of the CDR3 is TGTGCCAGCCGGGGGGGTTTACTTTTGAATTTGGGCTACGAGCAGTACTTC. The encoded protein is CASRGGLLLNLGYEQYF.

J is TRBJ2-1 and V is TRBV7-9, with 7 bases that match TRBD1. The germline V gene encodes CDR1 SEHNR and CDR2 FQNEAQ (reference sequence). The CDR3 loop spans 14 amino acids. J lost 7 bases, V lost 5 bases, and 8 bases had no gene match. The CDR3 region is CASSPRTGGNEQFF. In DNA, the CDR3 is TGTGCCAGCAGCCCAAGGACAGGCGGTAATGAGCAGTTCTTC.

The gene calls are TRBV6-6 and TRBJ1-5; D uncertain. Germline V gene lookup returns CDR1 MNHNY and CDR2 SVGAGI (reference sequence). This CDR3 has 15 residues. Between the trimmed V and J ends, which lost 1 base and 0 bases, there was a span of 7 bases. The CDR3 sequence: CASSYFPNSNQPQHF. DNA of the CDR3: TGTGCCAGCAGTTACTTCCCAAATAGCAATCAGCCCCAGCATTTT.

The chain's CDR3 is CSARGGKGTF. The CDR3 DNA reads TGCAGTGCTAGAGGGGGCAAGGGCACCTTC. The chain employs TRBV20-1 and TRBJ1-2; the D gene is possibly TRBD1 (5 bases). The CDR3 is 10 residues long. The germline V gene has CDR1 DFQATT and CDR2 SNEGSKA (reference sequence). V lost 1 base and J lost 13, with 10 bases in between.

This clone is a singleton in its sample. The chain combines TRBV4-1 with TRBJ1-4; D not resolved. Germline CDR1 reads MGHRA; CDR2 reads YSYEKL. The CDR3 is 14 residues long. Trimming removed 7 bases from V and 1 base from J, with 10 bases in between. The CDR3 DNA reads TGCGCCAGCAACCGACCAGGAACTAATGAAAAACTGTTTTTT. Its protein is CASNRPGTNEKLFF.